Following are 5 T cell receptor beta chains from one sample sequenced in a study of shared clonotypes between healthy human individuals. The data were produced by immunoSEQ multiplex PCR, yet TCRdb's version contains in-frame clones alone and is incomplete. The sample has about 510,000 clones; 60% to 80% are singletons. Source material: PBMCs. These receptors were collected from a woman aged 40 to 50 in good health. Some clones in this sample may be carry-over from other donors' samples.

This chain links TRBV10-3 with TRBJ2-3; weak D call: TRBD1 (5 bases). Trimming left V 4 bases short and J 4 bases short, with 15 bases between. Germline-derived CDR1 and CDR2 are ENHRY and SYGVKD. The CDR3 runs to 15 residues. In DNA form, the CDR3 reads TGTGCCATCAGTGGCAGGACCGAAGGGGCAGATACGCAGTATTTT. It is translated as CAISGRTEGADTQYF.

This clone appeared once. The V call is TRBV4-1, the J call TRBJ1-4; no firm D call. The ends were cut back, 5 bases at V and 0 bases at J, with 13 bases in the middle. Germline CDR1 and CDR2: MGHRA and YSYEKL. The CDR3 contains 16 residues. Written as DNA, the CDR3 is TGCGCCAGCAGCTCTCGTCAGTCCGCAACTAATGAAAAACTGTTTTTT. Translation gives CASSSRQSATNEKLFF.

V is TRBV5-4 and J is TRBJ2-7; possibly TRBD1 for D (6 bases). Germline V lookup: CDR1 SGHNT, CDR2 YYREEE (reference sequence). This CDR3 has 19 residues. The V and J ends lost 0 bases and 0 bases respectively, with 22 bases between them. The CDR3 nucleotides are TGTGCCAGCAGCTTGGGAGCAGGGGCTCCGGGCCTAAGCTCCTACGAGCAGTACTTC. This codes for CASSLGAGAPGLSSYEQYF.

CDR3: CASSPTSDTQYF. In DNA, the CDR3 is TGTGCCAGCAGCCCCACTAGCGACACGCAGTATTTT. The chain uses TRBV7-2 and TRBJ2-3, with 7 bases aligning to TRBD2. Per the germline V gene, CDR1 is SGHTA and CDR2 is FQGNSA. The CDR3 has 12 residues. V shed 5 bases, J shed 9 bases, and the junction held 5 bases outside the gene matches.

This clone appeared once. V is TRBV11-2 and J is TRBJ2-7; unclear D gene. Trimming cost V 5 bases and J 4 bases, with 12 bases left between them. Germline V gives CDR1 SGHAT, CDR2 FQNNGV. The CDR3 spans 13 residues. CDR3 in amino acids: CASSKVGQYEQYF. The CDR3 DNA follows: TGTGCCAGCAGCAAAGTCGGCCAATACGAGCAGTACTTC. Together with reference TRBV11-2 and TRBJ2-7, the CDR3 gives the full variable domain: EAGVAQSPRYKIIEKRQSVAFWCNPISGHATLYWYQQILGQGPKLLIQFQNNGVVDDSQLPKDRFSAERLKGVDSTLKIQPAKLEDSAVYLCASSKVGQYEQYFGPGTRLTVT.